This T cell receptor beta chain was documented in a study of identical twins. cDNA molecules carried unique molecular identifiers, and template switching added a universal primer site. TCRdb re-analysed the 5' RACE reads in MiXCR, keeping a single row per CDR3 protein. The sample comprises 600,000 to 800,000 distinct CDR3 sequences, approximately 22% of which are singletons, and 4.3% rests with the top ten. V lost 0 bases, J lost 4 bases, and 6 bases stayed unmatched. From germline, CDR1 is SGHDT and CDR2 YYEEEE. This CDR3 is built from 15 residues. This clonotype was seen at least ten times. Its antigen is undetermined. General study findings and limits: Twin pairs' shared out-of-frame alpha sequences were enriched in low generation probability.

This sample also appeared in a second study, on T cells expressing NK-cell markers. From that report: Seven donors tested HCMV-seropositive and one tested seronegative among the eight sequenced. The HCMV specificity of the expanded NKG2C+ T cell clones stayed unresolved.

Sequencing was performed on PBMCs. The source of this sequence is a woman aged 18-35 years in good health. The chain combines TRBV5-6 with TRBJ2-7; TRBD2 agrees at 8 bases. CDR3 coding DNA: TGTGCCAGCAGCTTGGGGAGCGGGGGAATGTACGAGCAGTACTTC. As protein: CASSLGSGGMYEQYF.